The clone carrying this T cell receptor beta chain has a handful of counts. This CDR3 is built from 15 residues. J was trimmed by 1 base and V by 5 bases; bases with no gene match: 4. CDR1 is LNHNV, CDR2 YYDKDF, per germline (reference sequence). The data were obtained in a study of Ad26.COV2.S vaccination and SARS-CoV-2 variants. Sequenced by immunoSEQ multiplex PCR; TCRdb stores in-frame clones only, minus some. Of around 270,000 clones listed, approximately 88% are singletons. Described treatment: roughly 20 received Ad26.COV2.S at low or high dose, single or two shots; 5 received placebo; per-sample allocation not given. Specimens were obtained on day 63 following the first vaccine or placebo injection.

The chain carries TRBV15 and TRBJ2-2; 7 nucleotides align to TRBD1. The input for sequencing was peripheral blood, taken in a trial of Ad26.COV2.S vaccine versus placebo. This sequence originates from a person aged 18-60 years who received the Ad26.COV2.S COVID-19 vaccine or a placebo. The CDR3 loop is CATSAHRGNTGELFF. The CDR3 DNA reads as TGTGCCACCAGCGCTCACAGGGGGAACACCGGGGAGCTGTTTTTT. The complete variable domain, with remaining parts taken from reference TRBV15 and TRBJ2-2, reads DAMVIQNPRYQVTQFGKPVTLSCSQTLNHNVMYWYQQKSSQAPKLLFHYYDKDFNNEADTPDNFQSRRPNTSFCFLDIRSPGLGDTAMYLCATSAHRGNTGELFFGEGSRLTVL.